This is a list of T cell receptor beta chains from one sample in a study of shared clonotypes between healthy human individuals. TCRdb's copy holds only in-frame clones and misses some; the assay was immunoSEQ multiplex PCR. The table lists around 1.5 million clones, approximately 98% of them singletons. Sequencing input: naive CD4+ T cells sorted from blood. The source of these receptors is a man aged 25-45 years in good health. The CDR3 runs from the conserved cysteine through the conserved F or W. D genes are given only for firm matches. The size entry is marked missing in some rows and otherwise reads once, few, many or a size class.

J gene: TRBJ1-2
D gene: NA
clone size: once
V gene: TRBV6-6
CDR3 DNA: TGTGCCAGCAGTTACCCCACTACAGGGAACTATGGCTACACCTTC
CDR3 protein: CASSYPTTGNYGYTF

J gene: TRBJ1-1
D gene: NA
clone size: NA
V gene: TRBV7-7
CDR3 DNA: TGTGCCAGCAGCTTACGACAGTACACTGAAGCTTTCTTT
CDR3 protein: CASSLRQYTEAFF

J gene: TRBJ1-3
D gene: NA
clone size: NA
V gene: TRBV20-1
CDR3 DNA: TGCGCGAGTAGGGCTGGAAACACCATATATTTT
CDR3 protein: CASRAGNTIYF

J gene: TRBJ2-7
D gene: TRBD2
clone size: NA
V gene: TRBV10-1
CDR3 DNA: TGCGCCAGCAGCGAGGGGACTAGCGGCTACGAGCAGTACTTC
CDR3 protein: CASSEGTSGYEQYF

J gene: TRBJ2-3
D gene: TRBD2
clone size: NA
V gene: TRBV5-4
CDR3 DNA: TGTGCCAGCAGCCCAAAAGAAGCGGGAGTTAGCACAGATACGCAGTATTTT
CDR3 protein: CASSPKEAGVSTDTQYF

J gene: TRBJ2-1
D gene: TRBD2
clone size: NA
V gene: TRBV27
CDR3 DNA: TGTGCCAGCAGTCCCCGACTAGCGTTTGCCTACAATGAGCAGTTCTTC
CDR3 protein: CASSPRLAFAYNEQFF

J gene: TRBJ2-1
D gene: TRBD2
clone size: NA
V gene: TRBV5-1
CDR3 DNA: TGCGCCAGCAGCCTCAATTCGATGACTAGCGGGAGCTATGAGCAGTTCTTC
CDR3 protein: CASSLNSMTSGSYEQFF

J gene: TRBJ1-1
D gene: NA
clone size: NA
V gene: TRBV27
CDR3 DNA: TGTGCCAGCAGTTTTTCGACCCGGGGGACTGAAGCTTTCTTT
CDR3 protein: CASSFSTRGTEAFF

J gene: TRBJ1-2
D gene: TRBD1
clone size: NA
V gene: TRBV7-3
CDR3 DNA: TGTGCCAGCAGCCGCGGGACAGGGGATGGCTACACCTTC
CDR3 protein: CASSRGTGDGYTF

J gene: TRBJ2-4
D gene: NA
clone size: NA
V gene: TRBV10-3
CDR3 DNA: TGTGCCATCAGTGACAGCCTAGCCAAAAACATTCAGTACTTC
CDR3 protein: CAISDSLAKNIQYF

J gene: TRBJ2-5
D gene: TRBD1
clone size: NA
V gene: TRBV5-1
CDR3 DNA: TGCGCCAGCAGCTCCGGGACAGGGGGCATAGGGACCCAGTACTTC
CDR3 protein: CASSSGTGGIGTQYF

J gene: TRBJ2-1
D gene: TRBD2
clone size: NA
V gene: TRBV5-6
CDR3 DNA: TGTGCCAGCAACCTACTAGCGGGAGGGCCTAGGTCTGAGCAGTTCTTC
CDR3 protein: CASNLLAGGPRSEQFF

J gene: TRBJ2-7
D gene: TRBD1
clone size: NA
V gene: TRBV5-1
CDR3 DNA: TGCGCCAGCAGCTTAGTGCGACAGGGTAGTGGCGAGCAGTACTTC
CDR3 protein: CASSLVRQGSGEQYF

J gene: TRBJ2-2
D gene: NA
clone size: once
V gene: TRBV9
CDR3 DNA: TGTGCCAGCAGCGTAGCAGCTAGCGAGATCACCGGGGAGCTGTTTTTT
CDR3 protein: CASSVAASEITGELFF

J gene: TRBJ2-1
D gene: NA
clone size: NA
V gene: TRBV6-5
CDR3 DNA: TGTGCCAGCGGAGGGCTTTACAATGAGCAGTTCTTC
CDR3 protein: CASGGLYNEQFF

J gene: TRBJ2-7
D gene: TRBD2
clone size: NA
V gene: TRBV28
CDR3 DNA: TGTGCCAGCTTTAGCGGGTCACGGAGTGCCGAGCAGTACTTC
CDR3 protein: CASFSGSRSAEQYF

J gene: TRBJ2-1
D gene: NA
clone size: NA
V gene: TRBV2
CDR3 DNA: TGTGCCAGCAGTGAAGGCCTTAGCTCCTACAATGAGCAGTTCTTC
CDR3 protein: CASSEGLSSYNEQFF

J gene: TRBJ1-1
D gene: NA
clone size: once
V gene: TRBV19
CDR3 DNA: TGTGCCAGTAGTAACACAGTATGGAACACTGAAGCTTTCTTT
CDR3 protein: CASSNTVWNTEAFF

J gene: TRBJ2-3
D gene: NA
clone size: NA
V gene: TRBV6-4
CDR3 DNA: TGTGCCAGCAGTGAGGGCTATACGCAGTATTTT
CDR3 protein: CASSEGYTQYF

J gene: TRBJ2-1
D gene: NA
clone size: once
V gene: TRBV7-9
CDR3 DNA: TGTGCCTCCGACAGGAGCTCCTACAATGAGCAGTTCTTC
CDR3 protein: CASDRSSYNEQFF

J gene: TRBJ2-5
D gene: NA
clone size: NA
V gene: TRBV7-9
CDR3 DNA: TGTGCCAGCAGCGGGGCCCGTCTGGAGACCCAGTACTTC
CDR3 protein: CASSGARLETQYF

J gene: TRBJ2-5
D gene: TRBD1
clone size: NA
V gene: TRBV2
CDR3 DNA: TGTGCCATCATCGTTGGGACAGTCCAAGAGACCCAGTACTTC
CDR3 protein: CAIIVGTVQETQYF

J gene: TRBJ2-7
D gene: TRBD1
clone size: NA
V gene: TRBV30
CDR3 DNA: TGTGCCTGGAGCCTGACAGGGTCGTCCGAGCAGTACTTC
CDR3 protein: CAWSLTGSSEQYF

J gene: TRBJ2-3
D gene: NA
clone size: NA
V gene: TRBV28
CDR3 DNA: TGTGCCAGCAAAAAAGGGGACCAAGGGCAGTATTTT
CDR3 protein: CASKKGDQGQYF

J gene: TRBJ2-1
D gene: TRBD2
clone size: once
V gene: TRBV28
CDR3 DNA: TGTGCCAGCAGTATTTGGACTAGTCAGGCGGATGAGCAGTTCTTC
CDR3 protein: CASSIWTSQADEQFF

J gene: TRBJ2-1
D gene: NA
clone size: NA
V gene: TRBV5-1
CDR3 DNA: TGCGCCAGCAGCGAGAGGGCCAGTGTGTACAATGAGCAGTTCTTC
CDR3 protein: CASSERASVYNEQFF

J gene: TRBJ1-2
D gene: NA
clone size: NA
V gene: TRBV29-1
CDR3 DNA: TGCAGCGTTGTTCAGGGTTTATATGGCTACACCTTC
CDR3 protein: CSVVQGLYGYTF

J gene: TRBJ2-5
D gene: TRBD1
clone size: NA
V gene: TRBV5-1
CDR3 DNA: TGCGCCAGCAGCTTGGGGACAGGGCTGGAGACCCAGTACTTC
CDR3 protein: CASSLGTGLETQYF

J gene: TRBJ2-7
D gene: NA
clone size: NA
V gene: TRBV15
CDR3 DNA: TGTGCCACCAGCAGATTTAGGGCCCGTCTCACCTACGAGCAGTACTTC
CDR3 protein: CATSRFRARLTYEQYF

J gene: TRBJ2-1
D gene: TRBD2
clone size: NA
V gene: TRBV25-1
CDR3 DNA: TGTGCCAGCAGTCCAGCGGGAGAGAATGAGCAGTTCTTC
CDR3 protein: CASSPAGENEQFF

J gene: TRBJ2-7
D gene: TRBD2
clone size: NA
V gene: TRBV5-4
CDR3 DNA: TGTGCCAGCAGCTTGGCTAGCGGGAGGAGGACCCAGGGAGAGCAGTACTTC
CDR3 protein: CASSLASGRRTQGEQYF

J gene: TRBJ2-7
D gene: TRBD1
clone size: once
V gene: TRBV5-1
CDR3 DNA: TGCGCCAGCAGCTCCCAGGGGGCGCCACTCGTCTACGAGCAGTACTTC
CDR3 protein: CASSSQGAPLVYEQYF

J gene: TRBJ2-1
D gene: NA
clone size: NA
V gene: TRBV10-1
CDR3 DNA: TGCGCCAGCAGTGGCGCTGGGGCCCCGAAGTTCTTC
CDR3 protein: CASSGAGAPKFF

J gene: TRBJ2-1
D gene: NA
clone size: NA
V gene: TRBV9
CDR3 DNA: TGTGCCAGCAGCGTAGCTTTGGAGTCGAGCTCCTACAATGAGCAGTTCTTC
CDR3 protein: CASSVALESSSYNEQFF

J gene: TRBJ1-1
D gene: NA
clone size: NA
V gene: TRBV18
CDR3 DNA: TGTGCCAGCTCACCAAAAGGGTCTAACACTGAAGCTTTCTTT
CDR3 protein: CASSPKGSNTEAFF

J gene: TRBJ2-3
D gene: TRBD2
clone size: NA
V gene: TRBV27
CDR3 DNA: TGTGCCAGCAGTTACACTACTAGCGGGAGAACGGATACGCAGTATTTT
CDR3 protein: CASSYTTSGRTDTQYF

J gene: TRBJ2-1
D gene: TRBD2
clone size: NA
V gene: TRBV6-5
CDR3 DNA: TGTGCCAGCAGTTACGCGGGAGGGCCCAATGAGCAGTTCTTC
CDR3 protein: CASSYAGGPNEQFF

J gene: TRBJ2-5
D gene: NA
clone size: NA
V gene: TRBV29-1
CDR3 DNA: TGCAGCGCCTTAGACAAAAAAGAGACCCAGTACTTC
CDR3 protein: CSALDKKETQYF

J gene: TRBJ2-1
D gene: TRBD2
clone size: NA
V gene: TRBV18
CDR3 DNA: TGTGCCAGCTCACCATACGGGGGGGATGAGCAGTTCTTC
CDR3 protein: CASSPYGGDEQFF

J gene: TRBJ1-2
D gene: NA
clone size: once
V gene: TRBV4-1
CDR3 DNA: TGCGCCAGCAGCCAAGTAGGCAGATATGGCTACACCTTC
CDR3 protein: CASSQVGRYGYTF

J gene: TRBJ2-7
D gene: NA
clone size: NA
V gene: TRBV6-1
CDR3 DNA: TGTGCCAGCAATCACAGGCTACCCTACGAGCAGTACTTC
CDR3 protein: CASNHRLPYEQYF

J gene: TRBJ2-3
D gene: TRBD2
clone size: NA
V gene: TRBV9
CDR3 DNA: TGTGCCAGCAGCGACCCTCGGGGACTAGCGGAGTCGAGCACAGATACGCAGTATTTT
CDR3 protein: CASSDPRGLAESSTDTQYF

J gene: TRBJ2-7
D gene: NA
clone size: NA
V gene: TRBV5-5
CDR3 DNA: TGTGCCAGCAGCTTGGATTCCGGGTCCCGTTCTTACGAGCAGTACTTC
CDR3 protein: CASSLDSGSRSYEQYF

J gene: TRBJ2-3
D gene: TRBD1
clone size: once
V gene: TRBV6-1
CDR3 DNA: TGTGCCAGCAGTACAGGGGGTACAGATACGCAGTATTTT
CDR3 protein: CASSTGGTDTQYF

J gene: TRBJ2-7
D gene: NA
clone size: NA
V gene: TRBV28
CDR3 DNA: TGTGCCAGCAGGGGCGGGCTCTACGAGCAGTACTTC
CDR3 protein: CASRGGLYEQYF

J gene: TRBJ2-7
D gene: NA
clone size: NA
V gene: TRBV28
CDR3 DNA: TGTGCCAGCTTTTCTGCACAATTCCCCTACGAGCAGTACTTC
CDR3 protein: CASFSAQFPYEQYF

J gene: TRBJ2-7
D gene: NA
clone size: NA
V gene: TRBV7-2
CDR3 DNA: TGTGCCAGCCGAGGGAGCTCCTACGAGCAGTACTTC
CDR3 protein: CASRGSSYEQYF

J gene: TRBJ1-2
D gene: TRBD1
clone size: NA
V gene: TRBV6-5
CDR3 DNA: TGTGCCAGCAGCCGGACCGGGACAGGGGCCTATGGCTACACCTTC
CDR3 protein: CASSRTGTGAYGYTF

J gene: TRBJ2-7
D gene: TRBD1
clone size: NA
V gene: TRBV5-6
CDR3 DNA: TGTGCCAGCAGCGTTGGGGACAGGGTCCACGAGCAGTACTTC
CDR3 protein: CASSVGDRVHEQYF

J gene: TRBJ2-7
D gene: NA
clone size: once
V gene: TRBV29-1
CDR3 DNA: TGCAGCGTTGGGGCAGGATCCTACGAGCAGTACTTC
CDR3 protein: CSVGAGSYEQYF

J gene: TRBJ2-3
D gene: TRBD1
clone size: NA
V gene: TRBV19
CDR3 DNA: TGTGCCAGTAGTATCGGGACAGCCGCAGATACGCAGTATTTT
CDR3 protein: CASSIGTAADTQYF

J gene: TRBJ2-1
D gene: TRBD2
clone size: NA
V gene: TRBV5-1
CDR3 DNA: TGCGCCAGCAGCTGGACGGGGGGACTTGACAATGAGCAGTTCTTC
CDR3 protein: CASSWTGGLDNEQFF

J gene: TRBJ1-1
D gene: NA
clone size: NA
V gene: TRBV29-1
CDR3 DNA: TGCAGCGTTAGGACAACGAACACTGAAGCTTTCTTT
CDR3 protein: CSVRTTNTEAFF